This T cell receptor beta chain was obtained from a study of early T cells in non-severe SARS-CoV-2 infection. Study as a whole: The chains were unpaired, and the sequenced material was bulk RNA from unsorted whole blood. Study-wide points: Matching with VDJdb favored anti-spike CD8 responses (missing private and CD4 specificities).

Remarks on this clonotype: Its antigen is still unknown.

Attachment of unique molecular identifiers was made to individual cDNA molecules. TCRdb ran MiXCR on the 5' RACE reads and lists one entry per CDR3 protein. Altogether about 64,000 distinct CDR3 sequences are present, about 10% being singletons, with the ten largest covering less than 3.5%. The receptor's source is an adult who was a healthcare worker with PCR-confirmed SARS-CoV-2 infection or an uninfected control (not recorded which). The source was whole blood, collected at baseline.

As DNA, the CDR3 is TGTGCCAGTAGTGGGGAGCGCTATGGCTACACCTTC. Its protein is CASSGERYGYTF. The chain couples TRBV19 to TRBJ1-2; D gene unclear. The CDR3 covers 12 residues. The V gene's germline CDR1 is LNHDA and CDR2 SQIVND (reference sequence). V lost 5 bases to trimming and J lost 4 bases, with 8 bases between them. Looking up the rest from reference TRBV19 and TRBJ1-2 gives the full variable domain: DGGITQSPKYLFRKEGQNVTLSCEQNLNHDAMYWYRQDPGQGLRLIYYSQIVNDFQKGDIAEGYSVSREKKESFPLTVTSAQKNPTAFYLCASSGERYGYTFGSGTRLTVV.